One TCR beta chain is described in this entry. V shed 1 base and J shed 3 bases, with 12 bases lying between them. CDR1 and CDR2 (germline): SGHAT, FQNNGV. The CDR3 runs 15 residues. This record belongs to a study of blood T cell repertoires in COVID-19. Assay used: immunoSEQ multiplex PCR; TCRdb lists only in-frame clones, some missing. This table holds around 110,000 clones, 70% to 85% found once. The chain recombines TRBV11-2 with TRBJ1-1, with D perhaps TRBD1 (6 bases). Input material: peripheral blood. This receptor was taken from a woman aged 55-75 years with acute or convalescent COVID-19. The CDR3 DNA reads as TGTGCCAGCAGCTTAGGCGGGGGGCTGTACACTGAAGCTTTCTTT. Translating gives CASSLGGGLYTEAFF.